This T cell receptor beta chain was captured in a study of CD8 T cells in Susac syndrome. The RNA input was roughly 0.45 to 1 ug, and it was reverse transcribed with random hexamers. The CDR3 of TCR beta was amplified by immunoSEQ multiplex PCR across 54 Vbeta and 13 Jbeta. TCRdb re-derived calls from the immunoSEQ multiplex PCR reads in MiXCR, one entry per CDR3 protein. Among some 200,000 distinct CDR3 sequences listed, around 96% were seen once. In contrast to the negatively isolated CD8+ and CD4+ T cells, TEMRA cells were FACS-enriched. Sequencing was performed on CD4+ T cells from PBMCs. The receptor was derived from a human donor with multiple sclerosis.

The CDR3 sequence: CASSEQAIKETQYF. CDR3 nucleotide sequence: TGTGCCAGCAGTGAACAGGCCATTAAAGAGACCCAGTACTTC. V is TRBV6-1 and J is TRBJ2-5; no firm D call. CDR3 length: 14 residues. Germline V gene lookup returns CDR1 MNHNS and CDR2 SASEGT. V was shortened by 2 bases and J by 3 bases, with 10 bases between the two germline ends.